This T cell receptor (beta chain) originates from a study of human thymus T cells (TCRdb year 2020). As for the study more broadly: TCR alpha and beta repertoires from about 8 infant thymus samples and four related peripheral blood samples were characterized in the study. Donor ages ranging from about 7 to 250 days were recorded, and over 5 male and a couple of female infants were included in the cohort. Here is what the overall study found, with its caveats: Thymus samples yielded on average about 810,000 unique TCRB clonotypes, compared with roughly 76,000 from blood samples. The related research reported highly overlapping thymic TCR repertoires among unrelated individuals. Both the thymic and the peripheral blood repertoires appeared to show biased V and J gene segment usage.

Per the germline V gene (reference sequence), GTSNPN is the CDR1 and SVGIG is the CDR2. The CDR3 measures 15 amino acids from cysteine to phenylalanine. The only DNA kept is the CDR3, 45 bases in frame from the first base. At the junction V is shortened by 2 bases and J by 0 bases, with 11 bases in between. Thymus tissue was collected as surgical resects that were removed during corrective cardiac surgery. In Finland, the donors were immunologically healthy infants who were having open corrective cardiac surgery for congenital heart defects. Thymocytes were released mechanically from tissue and stored at -70 °C as pellets of roughly 9-32 million cells. A QIAsymphony instrument was used to extract genomic DNA from the frozen cell pellets. As to this clone: Its specific antigen is unknown. Within one base of it there is no much larger clone, and no base qualities were kept.

The immunoSEQ multiplex PCR assay was used to amplify the TCRB and TCRAD loci from a standardized quantity of quality-controlled genomic DNA. The amplicons covered the V(D)J region and were long enough to include the CDR3 and to identify the V and J genes. The commercial immunoSEQ service was used to sequence amplicons on an Illumina platform. As for the authors' bioinformatics: Corrections for primer bias and sequencing errors followed previously described methods, while TCRAD and TCRB definitions were based on the IMGT database. Analysis of the repertoires was done with immunoSEQ Analyzer 3.0 and VDJTools and included basic statistics, V/J segment usage, diversity estimates, rarefaction and pairwise overlap. Diversity was estimated with Chao1, ChaoE, Efron-Thisted, Shannon and inverse Simpson indices, and also on datasets down-sampled to the smallest sample. Repertoire overlap used strict matching of CDR3 nucleotide sequence, V gene and J gene, with Jaccard-based multidimensional scaling clustering. Entries here come from immuneACCESS through TCRdb and include only in-frame sequences with V and J called. Some clones fail to appear in such tables; in the studies checked, an unresolved V gene covers under half of the shortfall, and the cause of the remainder is unknown. For V, J and clone size, that table is used; D and trimming come from the DNA. The sample contains some 78,000 clones, around 96% of them found a single time. The ten largest clones add up to roughly 0.03% of the sample.

Sequencing was done on a sample of thymus tissue. The chain is made from TRBV30 and TRBJ1-5, with no D gene named confidently. The receptor's source is a boy younger than two with a congenital heart defect but otherwise immunologically healthy. The nucleotide sequence reads TGTGCCTGGAGTCCCACGGGCTCTAGCAATCAGCCCCAGCATTTT. Its protein reads: CAWSPTGSSNQPQHF.